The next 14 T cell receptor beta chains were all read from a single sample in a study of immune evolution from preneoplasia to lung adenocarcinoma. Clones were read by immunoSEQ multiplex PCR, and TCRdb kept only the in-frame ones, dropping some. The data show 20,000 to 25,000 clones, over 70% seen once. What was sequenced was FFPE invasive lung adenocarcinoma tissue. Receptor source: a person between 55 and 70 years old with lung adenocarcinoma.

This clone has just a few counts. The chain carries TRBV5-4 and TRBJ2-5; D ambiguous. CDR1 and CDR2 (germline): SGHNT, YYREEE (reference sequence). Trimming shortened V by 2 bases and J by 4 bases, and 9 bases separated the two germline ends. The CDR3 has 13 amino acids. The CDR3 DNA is TGTGCCAGCAGCTTTCAGAGCTTAGAGACCCAGTACTTC. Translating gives CASSFQSLETQYF.

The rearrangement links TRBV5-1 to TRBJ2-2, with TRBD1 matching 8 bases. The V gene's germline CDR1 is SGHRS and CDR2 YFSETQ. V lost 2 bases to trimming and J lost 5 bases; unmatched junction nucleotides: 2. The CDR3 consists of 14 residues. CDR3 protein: CASSFRQGTGELFF. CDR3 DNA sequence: TGCGCCAGCAGCTTTCGACAGGGGACCGGGGAGCTGTTTTTT.

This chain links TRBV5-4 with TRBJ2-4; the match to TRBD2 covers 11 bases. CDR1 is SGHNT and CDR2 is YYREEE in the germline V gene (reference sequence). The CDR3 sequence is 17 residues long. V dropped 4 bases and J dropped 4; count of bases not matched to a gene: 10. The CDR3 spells CASSPGGTSGKKNIQYF. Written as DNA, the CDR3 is TGTGCCAGCAGCCCGGGGGGGACTAGCGGCAAGAAAAACATTCAGTACTTC.

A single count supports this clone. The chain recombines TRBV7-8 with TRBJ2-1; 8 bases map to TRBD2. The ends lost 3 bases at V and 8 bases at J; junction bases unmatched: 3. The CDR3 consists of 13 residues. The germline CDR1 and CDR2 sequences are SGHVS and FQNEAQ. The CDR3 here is CASSFRGGYEQFF. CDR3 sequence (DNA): TGTGCCAGCAGCTTCCGGGGGGGATATGAGCAGTTCTTC.

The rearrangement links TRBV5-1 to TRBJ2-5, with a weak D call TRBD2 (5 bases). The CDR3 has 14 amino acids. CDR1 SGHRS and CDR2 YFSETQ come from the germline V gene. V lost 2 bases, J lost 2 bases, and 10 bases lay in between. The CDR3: CASSFRSVQETQYF. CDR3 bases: TGCGCCAGCAGCTTCCGTAGCGTTCAAGAGACCCAGTACTTC.

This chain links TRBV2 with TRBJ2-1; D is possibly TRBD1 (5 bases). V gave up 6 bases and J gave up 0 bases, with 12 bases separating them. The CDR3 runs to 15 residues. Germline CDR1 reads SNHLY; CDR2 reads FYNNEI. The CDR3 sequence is CASRETESSYNEQFF. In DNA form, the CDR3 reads TGTGCCAGCAGGGAGACAGAGAGCTCCTACAATGAGCAGTTCTTC.

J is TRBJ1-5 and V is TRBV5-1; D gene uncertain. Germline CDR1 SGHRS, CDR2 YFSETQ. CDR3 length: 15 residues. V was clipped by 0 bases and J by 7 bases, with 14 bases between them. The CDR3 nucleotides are TGCGCCAGCAGCTTGGGCCCGACCCCTGGCCAGCCCCAGCATTTT. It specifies CASSLGPTPGQPQHF. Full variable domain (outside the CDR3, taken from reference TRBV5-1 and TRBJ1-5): KAGVTQTPRYLIKTRGQQVTLSCSPISGHRSVSWYQQTPGQGLQFLFEYFSETQRNKGNFPGRFSGRQFSNSRSEMNVSTLELGDSALYLCASSLGPTPGQPQHFGDGTRLSIL.

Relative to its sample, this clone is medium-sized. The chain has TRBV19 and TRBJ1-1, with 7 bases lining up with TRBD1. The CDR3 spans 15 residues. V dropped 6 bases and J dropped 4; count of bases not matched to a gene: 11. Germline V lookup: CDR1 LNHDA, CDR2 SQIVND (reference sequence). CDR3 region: CASSPRQGGATEAFF. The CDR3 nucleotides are TGTGCCAGTAGCCCACGACAGGGAGGGGCCACTGAAGCTTTCTTT.

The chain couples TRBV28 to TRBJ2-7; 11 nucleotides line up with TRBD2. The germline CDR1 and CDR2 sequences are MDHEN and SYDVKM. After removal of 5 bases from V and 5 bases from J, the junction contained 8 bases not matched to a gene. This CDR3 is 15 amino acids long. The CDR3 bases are TGTGCCAGCAGTATCACTAGCGGGAGTCGCGACGAGCAGTACTTC. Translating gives CASSITSGSRDEQYF.

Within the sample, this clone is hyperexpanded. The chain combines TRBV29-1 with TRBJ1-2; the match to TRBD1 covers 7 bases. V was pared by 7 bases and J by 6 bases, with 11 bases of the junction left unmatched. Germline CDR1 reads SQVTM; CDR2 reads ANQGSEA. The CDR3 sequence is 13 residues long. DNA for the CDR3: TGCAGCGCATTACGGGACAGCACGGATGGCTACACCTTC. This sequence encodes CSALRDSTDGYTF.

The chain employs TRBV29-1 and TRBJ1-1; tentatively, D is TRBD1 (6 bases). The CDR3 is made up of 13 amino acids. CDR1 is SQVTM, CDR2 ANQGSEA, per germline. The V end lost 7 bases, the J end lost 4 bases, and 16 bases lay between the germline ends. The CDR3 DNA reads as TGCAGCGGGGGGGCAGGGCAGAGCACTGAAGCTTTCTTT. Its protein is CSGGAGQSTEAFF.

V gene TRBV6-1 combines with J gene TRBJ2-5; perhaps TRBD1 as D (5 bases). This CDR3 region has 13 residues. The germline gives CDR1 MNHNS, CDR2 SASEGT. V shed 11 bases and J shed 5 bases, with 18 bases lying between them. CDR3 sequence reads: CAAKGQGRETQYF. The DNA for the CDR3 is TGTGCCGCCAAGGGGCAGGGAAGGGAGACCCAGTACTTC.

The DNA for the CDR3 is TGTGCCAGCAGTTCGGGACAGCACAATTCCGGGCAGTACTTC. This encodes CASSSGQHNSGQYF. The chain carries TRBV28 and TRBJ2-7; 7 positions match TRBD1. Unmatched junction bases numbered 12, after V lost 4 bases and J lost 9 bases. The CDR3 is 14 residues long. CDR1 and CDR2 from the germline V gene are MDHEN and SYDVKM. The full variable domain, its missing parts supplied by reference TRBV28 and TRBJ2-7, is DVKVTQSSRYLVKRTGEKVFLECVQDMDHENMFWYRQDPGLGLRLIYFSYDVKMKEKGDIPEGYSVSREKKERFSLILESASTNQTSMYLCASSSGQHNSGQYFGPGTRLTVT.

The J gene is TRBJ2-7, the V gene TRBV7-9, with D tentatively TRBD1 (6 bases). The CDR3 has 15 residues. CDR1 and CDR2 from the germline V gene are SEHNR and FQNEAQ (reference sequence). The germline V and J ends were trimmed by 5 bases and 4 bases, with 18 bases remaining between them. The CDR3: CASSRPGTFVYEQYF. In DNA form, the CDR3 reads TGTGCCAGCAGCCGCCCCGGGACATTCGTTTACGAGCAGTACTTC.